The rows below give T cell receptor beta chains drawn from one sample of a study of blood T cell repertoires in COVID-19. The method was immunoSEQ multiplex PCR; TCRdb's version includes in-frame clones alone and lacks a portion of them. Of approximately 380,000 clones detected, around 84% appear once; the ten largest clones hold 3.6%. The sequenced material came from peripheral blood. Receptors were obtained from a woman aged 18 to 35 with acute or convalescent COVID-19. CDR3s include the opening cysteine and the closing phenylalanine or tryptophan. The order of the fields is J gene, clone size, V gene, D gene, CDR3 DNA, CDR3 protein. D genes are given only for firm matches. The size of a clone is reported for some rows only, either as once, few or many, or as a class for expanded clones.

>TRBJ2-3|NA|TRBV11-2|NA
TGTGCCAGCAGCTTATCCAGAAACACAGATACGCAGTATTTT
CASSLSRNTDTQYF
>TRBJ2-4|NA|TRBV5-1|TRBD2
TGCGCCAGCAGCTTTGAAGGGACTAGCGGGAGCGGAAACATTCAGTACTTC
CASSFEGTSGSGNIQYF
>TRBJ1-4|NA|TRBV25-1|TRBD1
TGTGCCAGCAGTGAGGCAGGGGGCGCGAATGAAAAACTGTTTTTT
CASSEAGGANEKLFF
>TRBJ2-2|NA|TRBV11-3|NA
TGTGCCAGCAGCTTAATCCCAGCGAACACCGGGGAGCTGTTTTTT
CASSLIPANTGELFF
>TRBJ1-4|NA|TRBV9|NA
TGTGCCAGCAGCGTAGGGGGAGGGGATGGTGAAAAACTGTTTTTT
CASSVGGGDGEKLFF
>TRBJ2-5|NA|TRBV18|TRBD2
TGTGCCAGCTCACCACTCGCGGGAGTCCAAGAGACCCAGTACTTC
CASSPLAGVQETQYF
>TRBJ2-3|NA|TRBV11-2|TRBD1
TGTGCCAGCAGCAGGACGGGACAGACTTCCACAGATACGCAGTATTTT
CASSRTGQTSTDTQYF
>TRBJ2-5|NA|TRBV7-9|NA
TGTGCCAGCAGCTCCTTTGCGGGGCTAAGCGGTGAGACCCAGTACTTC
CASSSFAGLSGETQYF
>TRBJ2-5|NA|TRBV7-3|NA
TGTGCCAGCGCCCAATACAAAGGGGCACAAGAGACCCAGTACTTC
CASAQYKGAQETQYF
>TRBJ1-5|once|TRBV3-1/TRBV3-2|NA
TGTGCCAGCAGCCAAGATGTCGGAGGTAGCAATCAGCCCCAGCATTTT
CASSQDVGGSNQPQHF
>TRBJ1-1|NA|TRBV28|TRBD1
TGTGCCAGCAGACCTGAAAAGGGGGCCCCCTTCACTGAAGCTTTCTTT
CASRPEKGAPFTEAFF
>TRBJ1-2|NA|TRBV7-6|NA
TGTGCCAGCAGCTTAGCGACTACAGGGTTCCATGGCTACACCTTC
CASSLATTGFHGYTF
>TRBJ1-2|once|TRBV7-2|NA
TGTGCCAGCAGCGAGACAGGACGCCCTGATATTAACTATGGCTACACCTTC
CASSETGRPDINYGYTF
>TRBJ1-1|NA|TRBV3-1/TRBV3-2|NA
TGTGCCAACAGCCAAGTCTCAGTAAACACTGAAGCTTTCTTT
CANSQVSVNTEAFF
>TRBJ2-2|NA|TRBV5-4|NA
TGTGCCAGCAGCTTGTTTACAAACACCGGGGAGCTGTTTTTT
CASSLFTNTGELFF
>TRBJ1-5|NA|TRBV6-5|NA
TGTGCCAGCAGTTACGCTCTAGGACAGCCCCAGCATTTT
CASSYALGQPQHF
>TRBJ1-2|NA|TRBV28|TRBD1
TGTGCCAGCAGCTCGGCCGGGACAGGGGTTGGCTACACCTTC
CASSSAGTGVGYTF
>TRBJ2-1|NA|TRBV6-4|NA
TGTGCCAGCAGTAAGGCGGCTGGGGGGAATGAGCAGTTCTTC
CASSKAAGGNEQFF
>TRBJ2-7|NA|TRBV27|TRBD1
TGTGCCAGCAGGGGGGGACAGGGAATCCACGAGCAGTACTTC
CASRGGQGIHEQYF
>TRBJ1-1|NA|TRBV6-5|TRBD1
TGTGCCAGCCGCCAGGGGGCATCGACTGAAGCTTTCTTT
CASRQGASTEAFF
>TRBJ2-5|NA|TRBV11-1|NA
TGTGCCAGCAGCTTAGGGCAGGGGCGCCAAGAGACCCAGTACTTC
CASSLGQGRQETQYF
>TRBJ1-5|NA|TRBV7-8|NA
TGTGCCAGCAGCTTGGGGGCAGGGTATAGCAATCAGCCCCAGCATTTT
CASSLGAGYSNQPQHF
>TRBJ1-2|NA|TRBV30|NA
TGTGCCTGCGGCGAGGGAATCGTCGCCTACACCTTC
CACGEGIVAYTF
>TRBJ2-7|NA|TRBV7-2|TRBD2
TGTGCCAGCAGCTTAGTTAGCAGCGGGGGGGCACACGAGCAGTACTTC
CASSLVSSGGAHEQYF
>TRBJ1-6|NA|TRBV27|NA
TGTGCCAGCAGTTCACTACAGGGAAAACATAATTCACCCCTCCACTTT
CASSSLQGKHNSPLHF
>TRBJ2-7|NA|TRBV9|TRBD1
TGTGCCAGCAGTACCGGGACAGTCCTCTCCGAGCAGTACTTC
CASSTGTVLSEQYF
>TRBJ1-5|NA|TRBV19|NA
TGTGCCAGTAGTATTAACAGGGACCAGCCCCAGCATTTT
CASSINRDQPQHF
>TRBJ2-7|NA|TRBV19|TRBD1
TGTGCCAGTACCGCCGGGACAGGAACCTACGAGCAGTACTTC
CASTAGTGTYEQYF
>TRBJ2-2|NA|TRBV5-6|NA
TGTGCCAGCAGCCTCAAGGACGCGGGAAGCACCGGGGAGCTGTTTTTT
CASSLKDAGSTGELFF
>TRBJ2-1|NA|TRBV7-3|NA
TGTGCCAGCAGCCTTAACAATGAGCAGTTCTTC
CASSLNNEQFF
>TRBJ1-1|NA|TRBV10-3|NA
TGTGCCATCAGTCAGGATCCGAACACTGAAGCTTTCTTT
CAISQDPNTEAFF
>TRBJ1-1|NA|TRBV3-1/TRBV3-2|NA
TGTGCCAGCAGCTTCGGGAACACTGAAGCTTTCTTT
CASSFGNTEAFF
>TRBJ1-3|NA|TRBV18|TRBD1
TGTGCCAGCTCACGACAGGGGACGGCTGGAAACACCATATATTTT
CASSRQGTAGNTIYF
>TRBJ1-1|few|TRBV6-1|NA
TGTGCCAGCAGTCAAGCCGGGACACGGGGTACTGAAGCTTTCTTT
CASSQAGTRGTEAFF
>TRBJ1-2|NA|TRBV24-1|TRBD1
TGTGCCACCAGTGATCTGGACAGGATGCCTAACTATGGCTACACCTTC
CATSDLDRMPNYGYTF
>TRBJ1-6|NA|TRBV9|NA
TGTGCCAGCAGCGTATTCCGGACAGCTAATTCACCCCTCCACTTT
CASSVFRTANSPLHF
>TRBJ2-1|NA|TRBV5-8|NA
TGTGCCAGCAGCTTATCCCTACCAAGGGGCCATGAGCAGTTCTTC
CASSLSLPRGHEQFF
>TRBJ2-3|NA|TRBV19|NA
TGTGCCAGTAGTCCTCGGGACATCAGCACAGATACGCAGTATTTT
CASSPRDISTDTQYF
>TRBJ2-1|NA|TRBV10-1|TRBD1
TGCGCCAGCAGTGAAGGGACAGGAGCGTACAATGAGCAGTTCTTC
CASSEGTGAYNEQFF
>TRBJ1-1|NA|TRBV7-2|NA
TGTGCCAGCAGCTATTCAGGGTCAAGGAACACTGAAGCTTTCTTT
CASSYSGSRNTEAFF
>TRBJ1-3|many|TRBV28|NA
TGTGCCAGCAGTTTATTCGGCAGGGGTGGAAACACCATATATTTT
CASSLFGRGGNTIYF
>TRBJ2-7|once|TRBV7-2|TRBD2
TGTGCCAGCAGCTTAAAGGCTAGCGGGGCTATTACCAAGGGAGAGTACTTC
CASSLKASGAITKGEYF
>TRBJ2-3|NA|TRBV12-3/TRBV12-4|NA
TGTGCCAGCAGCTTCGGACTCCCAGATACGCAGTATTTT
CASSFGLPDTQYF
>TRBJ1-1|once|TRBV5-4|NA
TGTGCCAGCATCTCGGGGGAGGGTAAAGCTTTCTTT
CASISGEGKAFF
>TRBJ1-5|NA|TRBV4-1|TRBD1
TGCGCCAGCAGCCGCGATCCTCCCCGGGACAGGACAAATCAGCCCCAGCATTTT
CASSRDPPRDRTNQPQHF
>TRBJ2-3|once|TRBV5-1|TRBD2
TGCGCCAGCAGAGCGGGGGGGCCGGCAGATACGCAGTATTTT
CASRAGGPADTQYF
>TRBJ2-7|once|TRBV28|TRBD2
TGTGCCAGCAGTCTGACTAGCGGGAGCTTCTACGAGCAGTACTTC
CASSLTSGSFYEQYF
>TRBJ2-2|NA|TRBV7-9|TRBD1
TGTGCCAGCAGCGCGAGGGACAGGGGAACCGGGGAGCTGTTTTTT
CASSARDRGTGELFF
>TRBJ1-5|NA|TRBV5-4|NA
TGTGCCAGCAGCTTGGGGGAGAATCAGCCCCAGCATTTT
CASSLGENQPQHF
>TRBJ1-6|NA|TRBV6-1|NA
TGTGCCAGCAGTGGTAGATCGACAGGACTCTCCTATAATTCACCCCTCCACTTT
CASSGRSTGLSYNSPLHF
>TRBJ2-7|NA|TRBV5-8|NA
TGTGCCAGCAGCTTGTCGCAGAACTACGAGCAGTACTTC
CASSLSQNYEQYF
>TRBJ2-5|NA|TRBV24-1|TRBD2
TGTGCCACCAGTGAGCCAACTAGCGGGAGAGGAGGGACCCAGTACTTC
CATSEPTSGRGGTQYF
>TRBJ1-2|NA|TRBV2|TRBD1
TGTGCCAGCTCGGTTGAGGACAGGATCTATGGCTACACCTTC
CASSVEDRIYGYTF
>TRBJ1-1|once|TRBV2|NA
TGTGCCAGGCCGGCCATGACTCCGAACACTGAAGCTTTCTTT
CARPAMTPNTEAFF
>TRBJ1-2|NA|TRBV9|TRBD1
TGTGCCAGCAGCTCAGCCACTGGACAGGGCCATGGCTACACCTTC
CASSSATGQGHGYTF
>TRBJ2-7|NA|TRBV10-2|NA
TGCGCCAGCAGTGGGACAGCCGTCTCCTACGAGCAGTACTTC
CASSGTAVSYEQYF
>TRBJ1-3|NA|TRBV9|TRBD1
TGTGCCAGCAGCGTAGCGGGAGGGGGCGCTTCTGGAAACACCATATATTTT
CASSVAGGGASGNTIYF
>TRBJ1-3|NA|TRBV3-1/TRBV3-2|TRBD1
TGTGCCAGCAGCCGCGGACAGGGCTCAACCTCTGGAAACACCATATATTTT
CASSRGQGSTSGNTIYF
>TRBJ1-1|NA|TRBV12-3/TRBV12-4|NA
TGTGCCAGCAGTTTGGGCAGTAACACTGAAGCTTTCTTT
CASSLGSNTEAFF
>TRBJ2-4|NA|TRBV9|TRBD1
TGTGCCAGCAGCGCCTCCGGGACAGGTGGGGCCAAAAACATTCAGTACTTC
CASSASGTGGAKNIQYF